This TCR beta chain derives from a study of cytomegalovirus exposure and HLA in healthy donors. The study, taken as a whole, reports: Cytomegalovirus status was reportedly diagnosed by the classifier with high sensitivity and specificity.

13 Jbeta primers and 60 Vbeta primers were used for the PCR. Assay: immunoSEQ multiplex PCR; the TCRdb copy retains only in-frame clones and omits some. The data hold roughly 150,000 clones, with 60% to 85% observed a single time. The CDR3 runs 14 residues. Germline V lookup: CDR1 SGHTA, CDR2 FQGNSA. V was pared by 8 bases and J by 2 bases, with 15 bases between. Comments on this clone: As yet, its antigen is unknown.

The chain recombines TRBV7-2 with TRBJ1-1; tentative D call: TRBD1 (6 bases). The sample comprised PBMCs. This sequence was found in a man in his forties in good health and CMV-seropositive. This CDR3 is CASQKGGGNTEAFF. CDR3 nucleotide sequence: TGTGCCAGCCAGAAAGGGGGGGGAAACACTGAAGCTTTCTTT.